The 31 T cell receptor beta chains given below trace back to one sample, sequenced in a study of type 1 regulatory T cells. MiXCR was run by TCRdb on the reads, yielding one entry per CDR3 protein. Seen here are approximately 72,000 distinct CDR3 sequences, nearly 65% observed once, and the top ten hold 7.6%. These receptors' targets are unknown. Specimen: cultured T cells, either the whole culture or a sorted T cell fraction (not recorded which). Subset in this sample: Tr1-enriched cell product generated in vitro against host alloantigens. The source is a human donor in good health.

The J gene is TRBJ2-1, the V gene TRBV7-9; 10 positions agree with TRBD2. V gave up 3 bases and J gave up 12 bases; unmatched junction bases: 8. CDR1 SEHNR and CDR2 FQNEAQ come from the germline V gene (reference sequence). The CDR3 is made up of 14 amino acids. As DNA, the CDR3 is TGTGCCAGCAGCTTTACTAGCGGGATTATGAGGCAGTTCTTC. Protein sequence: CASSFTSGIMRQFF.

The chain links TRBV7-2 to TRBJ1-5, with D hard to call. The length of the CDR3 is 12 residues. The germline gives CDR1 SGHTA, CDR2 FQGNSA. V was shortened by 6 bases and J by 3 bases, with 6 bases between the two germline ends. The CDR3 nucleotides are TGTGCCAGCAGGGGGAACAATCAGCCCCAGCATTTT. Translation gives CASRGNNQPQHF.

This clonotype has a handful of counts. The chain has TRBV3-1 and TRBJ2-7; possibly TRBD2 for D (5 bases). Germline V gene lookup returns CDR1 LGHDT and CDR2 YNNKEL (reference sequence). The V end was cut by 3 bases, the J end by 4 bases, with 16 bases between. The CDR3 totals 15 residues. The CDR3 loop reads CASSQGGGPAYEQYF. DNA for the CDR3: TGTGCCAGCAGCCAGGGCGGCGGGCCGGCGTACGAGCAGTACTTC.

Here the CDR3 DNA reads TGTGCCAGCAGTTACGAGTCCTATGGCTACACCTTC. Protein sequence: CASSYESYGYTF. The J gene is TRBJ1-2, the V gene TRBV2; unclear D gene. The germline gives CDR1 SNHLY, CDR2 FYNNEI. V lost 5 bases, J lost 4 bases, and 8 bases lay in between. The CDR3 extends over 12 amino acids.

Only one count was recorded for this clonotype. This chain connects TRBV6-2 or TRBV6-3 to TRBJ2-2; D perhaps matches TRBD2 (5 bases). This CDR3 is 15 amino acids long. Germline V lookup: CDR1 MNHEY, CDR2 SVGEGT. The V gene lost 10 bases and the J gene lost 4 bases, with 19 bases spanning the gap. CDR3 in DNA: TGTGCCATCTCCCCCCCGACTACAATCACCGGGGAGCTGTTTTTT. Its translation is CAISPPTTITGELFF.

The sample holds a few counts of this clonotype. The chain links TRBV12-3 or TRBV12-4 to TRBJ1-2; a possible D gene is TRBD1 (5 bases). The germline V and J ends were trimmed by 6 bases and 5 bases, with 13 bases remaining between them. The CDR3 is 13 residues long. For the CDR3, the DNA is TGTGCCAGCAGGAACCGGGACTTGTATGGCTACACCTTC. Protein product: CASRNRDLYGYTF.

In its sample, this clonotype was seen a few times. The V gene is TRBV7-9, the J gene TRBJ2-7; 11 bases agree with TRBD2. The CDR3 spans 16 residues. Per the germline V gene, CDR1 is SEHNR and CDR2 is FQNEAQ (reference sequence). With 3 bases clipped from V and 4 bases from J, the junction kept 8 bases outside the gene matches. CDR3 in amino acids: CASSFPTSGSVYEQYF. The CDR3, as DNA: TGTGCCAGCAGCTTTCCAACTAGCGGGAGTGTTTACGAGCAGTACTTC.

The V call is TRBV7-8, the J call TRBJ2-1, with D possibly TRBD2 on 5 matching bases. The CDR3 sequence is 16 residues long. V dropped 7 bases and J dropped 2 bases, with 18 bases sitting between them. CDR1 and CDR2 from the germline V gene are SGHVS and FQNEAQ. In DNA form, the CDR3 reads TGTGCCAGCATTTATTCCGGGGATGGGGCCTACAATGAGCAGTTCTTC. It is translated as CASIYSGDGAYNEQFF.

This clonotype was picked up a small number of times. V is TRBV7-2 and J is TRBJ2-1; TRBD2 matches at 10 bases. Unmatched junction bases numbered 8, after V lost 5 bases and J lost 7 bases. The CDR3 runs 15 residues. Germline-derived CDR1 and CDR2 are SGHTA and FQGNSA. CDR3 DNA: TGTGCCAGCAGCCTCGCTAGCGGGAGTCATAATGAGCAGTTCTTC. Its protein product is CASSLASGSHNEQFF. Complete variable domain (other parts from reference TRBV7-2 and TRBJ2-1): GAGVSQSPSNKVTEKGKDVELRCDPISGHTALYWYRQSLGQGLEFLIYFQGNSAPDKSGLPSDRFSAERTGGSVSTLTIQRTQQEDSAVYLCASSLASGSHNEQFFGPGTRLTVL.

The rearrangement joins TRBV7-2 to TRBJ1-5; D is undetermined. Trimming removed 3 bases from V and 5 bases from J, with 8 bases in between. Germline V gives CDR1 SGHTA, CDR2 FQGNSA. The CDR3 has 13 amino acids. The CDR3 loop reads CASSFSGDQPQHF. As DNA, the CDR3 is TGTGCCAGCAGCTTTTCGGGTGATCAGCCCCAGCATTTT.

As concerns this clonotype: One end of the junction does not line up with germline, which may come from a read error. This chain links TRBV29-1 with TRBJ2-7; no definite D call. CDR3 length equals 14 residues. Germline V gene sequence: CDR1 SQVTM, CDR2 ANQGSEA. CDR3 loop: CSVEVAGATYEKYF. The CDR3 coding sequence is TGCAGCGTTGAAGTCGCCGGAGCAACCTACGAGAAGTACTTC.

The rearrangement joins TRBV6-5 to TRBJ1-1; 7 positions agree with TRBD1. The CDR3 is 13 amino acids. CDR1 and CDR2 (germline): MNHEY, SVGAGI. The ends lost 5 bases at V and 7 bases at J; junction bases unmatched: 7. The CDR3 sequence is CASSKGDSREAFF. DNA for the CDR3: TGTGCCAGCAGTAAGGGGGACAGCCGTGAAGCTTTCTTT.

V usage is TRBV20-1 and J usage is TRBJ2-3; 8 nucleotides align to TRBD2. With 3 bases clipped from V and 3 bases from J, the junction kept 14 bases outside the gene matches. This CDR3 region has 17 residues. CDR1 is DFQATT and CDR2 is SNEGSKA in the germline V gene (reference sequence). The CDR3 bases are TGCAGTGCTAGTGGCGTCGCAAGCGGGAGTAGAACAGATACGCAGTATTTT. It yields the protein CSASGVASGSRTDTQYF.

The sample holds a few counts of this clonotype. The V and J genes are TRBV11-1 and TRBJ2-1; D possibly corresponds to TRBD1 (6 bases). The CDR3 loop spans 14 amino acids. CDR1 SGHAT and CDR2 FQDESV come from the germline V gene (reference sequence). The ends were cut back, 5 bases at V and 6 bases at J, with 14 bases in the middle. CDR3 DNA sequence: TGTGCCAGCAGCACGGGACAAGGTTCCAATGAGCAGTTCTTC. Translating gives CASSTGQGSNEQFF.

This clonotype was seen a few times. The V call is TRBV20-1, the J call TRBJ2-1; weak D call: TRBD2 (6 bases). The CDR3 length is 13 residues. CDR1 and CDR2 from the germline V gene are DFQATT and SNEGSKA (reference sequence). V was cut by 4 bases and J by 0 bases, with 7 bases left in between. As DNA, the CDR3 is TGCAGTGCTACTAGCGACTCCTACAATGAGCAGTTCTTC. It yields the protein CSATSDSYNEQFF.

V gene TRBV20-1 combines with J gene TRBJ2-1, with 10 nucleotides matching TRBD2. The germline V gene encodes CDR1 DFQATT and CDR2 SNEGSKA (reference sequence). This CDR3 comprises 16 residues. V lost 0 bases, J lost 6 bases, and 8 bases stayed unmatched. As DNA, the CDR3 is TGCAGTGCTAGAGATCTTCAGCGGGAGGGCCCCAATGAGCAGTTCTTC. It codes for CSARDLQREGPNEQFF.

The chain has TRBV29-1 and TRBJ2-7, with D possibly TRBD1 on 6 matching bases. Trimming stripped 1 base from V and 3 bases from J, with 16 bases between. CDR3 length: 15 amino acids. Germline lookup yields CDR1 SQVTM and CDR2 ANQGSEA. CDR3 sequence: CSVEGSQDRNYEQYF. In DNA form, the CDR3 reads TGCAGCGTTGAAGGTTCTCAGGACAGAAACTACGAGCAGTACTTC.

Here the CDR3 reads CASSTSGGNEQFF. In DNA form, the CDR3 reads TGTGCCAGCAGCACTAGCGGAGGCAATGAGCAGTTCTTC. The chain combines TRBV6-2 or TRBV6-3 with TRBJ2-1; 8 positions match TRBD2. There are 13 residues in the CDR3. Germline V gene lookup returns CDR1 MNHEY and CDR2 SVGEGT. Trimming cost V 6 bases and J 6 bases; bases outside gene matches: 4.

The chain employs TRBV13 and TRBJ2-5, with unresolved D. The CDR3 spans 15 residues. The germline V gene has CDR1 PRHDT and CDR2 FYEKMQ (reference sequence). V was trimmed by 5 bases and J by 2 bases, leaving 15 bases between them. CDR3 DNA: TGTGCCAGCAGCCCCAGTGGGAAAAATCAAGAGACCCAGTACTTC. It translates to CASSPSGKNQETQYF.

The table lists this clonotype with a few counts. This sequence joins TRBV20-1 and TRBJ2-7; D gene ambiguous. This CDR3 has 14 residues. The germline V gene has CDR1 DFQATT and CDR2 SNEGSKA (reference sequence). V lost 0 bases to trimming and J lost 0 bases, with 9 bases between them. CDR3 in DNA: TGCAGTGCTAGAGACCCCAAAAGCTCCTACGAGCAGTACTTC. Its translation is CSARDPKSSYEQYF.

This clonotype was observed a few times. The V gene is TRBV20-1, the J gene TRBJ2-1; unclear D gene. The V gene lost 3 bases and the J gene lost 2 bases, with 8 bases spanning the gap. The CDR3 has 13 amino acids. Germline CDR1 DFQATT, CDR2 SNEGSKA (reference sequence). This CDR3 is CSASMGTYNEQFF. Written as DNA, the CDR3 is TGCAGTGCTAGTATGGGGACCTACAATGAGCAGTTCTTC.

The rearrangement uses TRBV27 and TRBJ2-7, with D perhaps matching TRBD2 (5 bases). Germline V gene lookup returns CDR1 MNHEY and CDR2 SMNVEV (reference sequence). V was trimmed by 5 bases and J by 0 bases, leaving 17 bases between them. CDR3 length: 16 amino acids. CDR3 in amino acids: CASSTLSGSYSYEQYF. The CDR3 DNA sequence: TGTGCCAGCAGTACCCTAAGCGGATCCTACTCCTACGAGCAGTACTTC.

The rearrangement joins TRBV6-2 or TRBV6-3 to TRBJ2-1; D remains ambiguous. Germline V CDR1 and CDR2: MNHEY, SVGEGT. Trimming shortened V by 6 bases and J by 0 bases, and 6 bases separated the two germline ends. There are 13 residues in the CDR3. The CDR3: CASSPTSYNEQFF. CDR3 nucleotide sequence: TGTGCCAGCAGCCCTACCTCCTACAATGAGCAGTTCTTC.

The rearrangement links TRBV5-1 to TRBJ1-2; a weak D match, TRBD1 (6 bases). The CDR3 runs to 14 residues. CDR1 SGHRS and CDR2 YFSETQ come from the germline V gene. V was shortened by 4 bases and J by 4 bases, with 14 bases between the two germline ends. CDR3 DNA sequence: TGCGCCAGCAGCCTAGCCGACAGGACCTATGGCTACACCTTC. Protein sequence: CASSLADRTYGYTF. The variable domain in full, completed from reference TRBV5-1 and TRBJ1-2, reads KAGVTQTPRYLIKTRGQQVTLSCSPISGHRSVSWYQQTPGQGLQFLFEYFSETQRNKGNFPGRFSGRQFSNSRSEMNVSTLELGDSALYLCASSLADRTYGYTFGSGTRLTVV.

As DNA, the CDR3 is TGTGCCAGCAGCCTGGGGACAGTCTACGAGCAGTACTTC. It encodes CASSLGTVYEQYF. This chain uses TRBV7-9 with TRBJ2-7; 7 bases align to TRBD1. Trimming at V came to 5 bases and at J to 3 bases, leaving 4 bases not matched to a gene. Looked up from germline, CDR1 is SEHNR and CDR2 is FQNEAQ (reference sequence). The CDR3 consists of 13 residues.

This clonotype occurred a few times. V is TRBV20-1 and J is TRBJ2-5; D not certain. Trimming pared 3 bases from V and 4 bases from J, leaving 9 bases between. The germline CDR1 and CDR2 sequences are DFQATT and SNEGSKA (reference sequence). The CDR3 extends over 12 amino acids. CDR3 sequence (DNA): TGCAGTGCTAGGGGTCTAAGAGAGACCCAGTACTTC. This translates into CSARGLRETQYF.

The rearrangement uses TRBV12-5 and TRBJ1-2; D gene unclear. V dropped 8 bases and J dropped 0 bases, with 7 bases sitting between them. The germline V gene encodes CDR1 LGHNT and CDR2 FRNRAP. The CDR3 contains 12 residues. CDR3 in amino acids: CASSASNYGYTF. CDR3 bases: TGTGCTAGTTCGGCCTCTAACTATGGCTACACCTTC.

This chain links TRBV20-1 with TRBJ2-7; D ambiguous. V was clipped by 6 bases and J by 0 bases, with 12 bases between them. The CDR3 covers 13 residues. Germline lookup yields CDR1 DFQATT and CDR2 SNEGSKA (reference sequence). CDR3 DNA sequence: TGCAGTGCCCTACCGGGCGGCTCCTACGAGCAGTACTTC. The encoded protein is CSALPGGSYEQYF.

V gene TRBV19 combines with J gene TRBJ2-1; TRBD1 matches 8 bases. CDR3 size: 15 residues. After removal of 5 bases from V and 2 bases from J, the junction contained 5 bases not matched to a gene. Germline CDR1 reads LNHDA; CDR2 reads SQIVND (reference sequence). The CDR3 DNA is TGTGCCAGTAGTCCCGGACAGGGTCCCTACAATGAGCAGTTCTTC. Its protein product is CASSPGQGPYNEQFF.

CDR3 protein: CSVVGQDGYTF. CDR3 sequence (DNA): TGCAGCGTTGTAGGCCAGGATGGCTACACCTTC. The chain has TRBV29-1 and TRBJ1-2; D is ambiguous. With 4 bases removed from V and 6 bases from J, the gap between germline ends came to 9 bases. This CDR3 contains 11 residues. CDR1 and CDR2 (germline): SQVTM, ANQGSEA.

This sequence joins TRBV6-2 or TRBV6-3 and TRBJ2-7, with TRBD2 identical over 7 bases. V gave up 6 bases and J gave up 2 bases; unmatched junction bases: 4. Germline V gene lookup returns CDR1 MNHEY and CDR2 SVGEGT. The CDR3 runs to 13 residues. CDR3 protein: CASRRETPYEQYF. CDR3 sequence (DNA): TGTGCCAGCAGGCGGGAGACCCCCTACGAGCAGTACTTC.